What follows are 30 T cell receptor beta chains derived from one specimen sequenced in a study of OX40 agonist ivuxolimab in advanced cancers. The protocol was immunoSEQ multiplex PCR, while the TCRdb copy is restricted to in-frame clones and leaves out a portion. The repertoire has 60,000 to 100,000 clones, roughly 91% of them found once; the top ten carry around 0.26%. Material: CD4+ or CD8+ T cells sorted from blood, obtained in a trial of the OX40 agonist ivuxolimab. Receptors originate from an adult with an advanced solid tumor such as melanoma, head and neck, liver or kidney cancer.

This rearrangement joins TRBV5-8 to TRBJ2-1, with D perhaps TRBD1 (6 bases). The ends were cut back, 3 bases at V and 3 bases at J, with 13 bases in the middle. The CDR3 loop spans 15 amino acids. Germline V gene sequence: CDR1 SGHTS, CDR2 YDEGEE. DNA of the CDR3: TGTGCCAGCAGCTCCCAGGGGACGCGCTACAATGAGCAGTTCTTC. It translates to CASSSQGTRYNEQFF.

The gene calls are TRBV5-1 and TRBJ2-7, with TRBD2 matching over 8 bases. Germline V gene lookup returns CDR1 SGHRS and CDR2 YFSETQ. The CDR3 runs 18 residues. After removal of 0 bases from V and 2 bases from J, the junction contained 13 bases not matched to a gene. The CDR3 bases are TGCGCCAGCAGCTTGGGCTTAATAGCGGGACAAACGACCTACGAGCAGTACTTC. Translated, it gives CASSLGLIAGQTTYEQYF. The full variable domain, with the rest looked up from reference TRBV5-1 and TRBJ2-7, is KAGVTQTPRYLIKTRGQQVTLSCSPISGHRSVSWYQQTPGQGLQFLFEYFSETQRNKGNFPGRFSGRQFSNSRSEMNVSTLELGDSALYLCASSLGLIAGQTTYEQYFGPGTRLTVT.

The gene calls are TRBV11-2 and TRBJ1-1, with D possibly matching TRBD1 (5 bases). This CDR3 has 13 residues. CDR1 and CDR2 from the germline V gene are SGHAT and FQNNGV. The V gene lost 2 bases and the J gene lost 3 bases, with 7 bases spanning the gap. CDR3 bases: TGTGCCAGCAGCTTAATGGGGGACACTGAAGCTTTCTTT. This translates into CASSLMGDTEAFF. Full variable domain (missing parts from reference TRBV11-2 and TRBJ1-1): EAGVAQSPRYKIIEKRQSVAFWCNPISGHATLYWYQQILGQGPKLLIQFQNNGVVDDSQLPKDRFSAERLKGVDSTLKIQPAKLEDSAVYLCASSLMGDTEAFFGQGTRLTVV.

J is TRBJ2-3 and V is TRBV18, with TRBD1 matching over 11 bases. Trimming took 3 bases from V and 6 from J; bases not matched to a gene: 8. The CDR3 has 16 amino acids. Germline V CDR1 and CDR2: KGHSH, LQKENI. Written as DNA, the CDR3 is TGTGCCAGCTCACCTAAAACGGGACAGGGGGTGGATACGCAGTATTTT. It encodes CASSPKTGQGVDTQYF.

The chain couples TRBV5-1 to TRBJ1-3, with D unclear. The CDR3 consists of 16 residues. The germline CDR1 and CDR2 sequences are SGHRS and YFSETQ. V was pared by 1 base and J by 4 bases, with 15 bases between. The CDR3 DNA follows: TGCGCCAGCAGCTTGACCAGTACCGCTGGAGGAAACACCATATATTTT. This sequence encodes CASSLTSTAGGNTIYF. Variable domain in full (rest from reference TRBV5-1 and TRBJ1-3): KAGVTQTPRYLIKTRGQQVTLSCSPISGHRSVSWYQQTPGQGLQFLFEYFSETQRNKGNFPGRFSGRQFSNSRSEMNVSTLELGDSALYLCASSLTSTAGGNTIYFGEGSWLTVV.

The rearrangement uses TRBV4-1 and TRBJ2-7; 10 nucleotides match TRBD2. V was pared by 0 bases and J by 4 bases, with 3 bases of the junction left unmatched. Germline V gives CDR1 MGHRA, CDR2 YSYEKL. This CDR3 is built from 15 residues. DNA for the CDR3: TGCGCCAGCAGCCAAGACGCTAGCGGGAGTTACGAGCAGTACTTC. This codes for CASSQDASGSYEQYF.

This clone appeared once. This chain links TRBV15 with TRBJ2-5; unclear D gene. The V gene's germline CDR1 is LNHNV and CDR2 YYDKDF (reference sequence). This CDR3 is built from 13 residues. Deletions cut 0 bases from V and 9 bases from J, with 11 bases between. In DNA, the CDR3 is TGTGCCACCAGCAGAGACAACTATTGGGCCCAGTACTTC. This translates into CATSRDNYWAQYF.

This chain connects TRBV6-5 to TRBJ1-1; perhaps TRBD1 as D (6 bases). This CDR3 comprises 12 residues. Per germline, CDR1 MNHEY and CDR2 SVGAGI. The V end lost 6 bases, the J end lost 4 bases, and 9 bases lay between the germline ends. CDR3 nucleotides: TGTGCCAGCAGACAGGGTGGCACTGAAGCTTTCTTT. This sequence encodes CASRQGGTEAFF.

The chain combines TRBV18 with TRBJ2-3; D unclear. Looked up from germline, CDR1 is KGHSH and CDR2 is LQKENI. The CDR3 consists of 11 residues. V shed 3 bases and J shed 2 bases, with 0 bases lying between them. The CDR3 loop reads CASSPTDTQYF. As DNA, the CDR3 is TGTGCCAGCTCACCCACAGATACGCAGTATTTT.

V usage is TRBV29-1 and J usage is TRBJ1-2; perhaps TRBD1 as D (6 bases). The V end lost 6 bases, the J end lost 13 bases, and 24 bases lay between the germline ends. Per the germline V gene, CDR1 is SQVTM and CDR2 is ANQGSEA. This CDR3 has 13 amino acids. CDR3 amino acids: CSVPTGLGFEGTF. CDR3 bases: TGCAGCGTACCCACAGGGCTGGGTTTCGAAGGCACCTTC.

The chain carries TRBV11-3 and TRBJ1-2; 7 nucleotides agree with TRBD1. CDR3 length: 13 residues. V lost 5 bases to trimming and J lost 4 bases; unmatched junction nucleotides: 4. Germline lookup yields CDR1 SGHNT and CDR2 YENEEA. The CDR3, as DNA: TGTGCCAGCAGCCTCGACAGGGCCTATGGCTACACCTTC. Encoded protein: CASSLDRAYGYTF. Combining the CDR3 with reference TRBV11-3 and TRBJ1-2 gives the whole variable domain EAGVVQSPRYKIIEKKQPVAFWCNPISGHNTLYWYLQNLGQGPELLIRYENEEAVDDSQLPKDRFSAERLKGVDSTLKIQPAELGDSAVYLCASSLDRAYGYTFGSGTRLTVV.

In this sample, this clone turned up a few times. This chain joins TRBV19 and TRBJ2-5; possibly TRBD1 for D (5 bases). The CDR3 is made up of 14 amino acids. Germline V gene sequence: CDR1 LNHDA, CDR2 SQIVND (reference sequence). Trimming cost V 5 bases and J 5 bases, with 15 bases left between them. The CDR3 DNA follows: TGTGCCAGTAGTCCGGTGGGGCGAACCGAGACCCAGTACTTC. Translating it yields CASSPVGRTETQYF.

The CDR3 DNA reads as TGCGCCAGCAGCCAAGGGGGTCCTAGCGGGAGGGTTTACGAGCAGTACTTC. Protein sequence: CASSQGGPSGRVYEQYF. The V gene is TRBV4-1, the J gene TRBJ2-7; 12 positions agree with TRBD2. Trimming removed 1 base from V and 4 bases from J; junction bases left unmatched: 8. This CDR3 contains 17 residues. Germline V gene lookup returns CDR1 MGHRA and CDR2 YSYEKL.

The chain is built from TRBV5-1 and TRBJ2-1, with unresolved D. Germline CDR1 SGHRS, CDR2 YFSETQ. This CDR3 has 14 residues. V was shortened by 3 bases and J by 7 bases, with 14 bases between the two germline ends. CDR3 loop: CASSSPPELNEQFF. The CDR3 DNA reads as TGCGCCAGCAGCTCCCCACCAGAACTAAATGAGCAGTTCTTC.

The chain employs TRBV28 and TRBJ1-5, with D possibly TRBD1 on 5 matching bases. The V gene's germline CDR1 is MDHEN and CDR2 SYDVKM. Trimming left V 3 bases short and J 5 bases short, with 8 bases between. This CDR3 is 13 amino acids long. CDR3 in amino acids: CASSLGPYQPQHF. The CDR3 DNA follows: TGTGCCAGCAGTTTGGGGCCCTATCAGCCCCAGCATTTT.

The chain recombines TRBV6-1 with TRBJ2-1; D possibly corresponds to TRBD2 (6 bases). V shed 6 bases and J shed 9 bases, with 21 bases lying between them. The CDR3 has 15 residues. CDR1 and CDR2 (germline): MNHNS, SASEGT. CDR3 in amino acids: CASSYGPNGGGEQFF. Here the CDR3 DNA reads TGTGCCAGCAGCTACGGACCGAACGGGGGAGGTGAGCAGTTCTTC.

The chain joins TRBV7-9 to TRBJ1-2; 7 bases map to TRBD1. Germline CDR1 SEHNR, CDR2 FQNEAQ (reference sequence). Trimming cost V 5 bases and J 4 bases; bases outside gene matches: 10. The CDR3 contains 15 residues. The CDR3 sequence: CASSPGQADSYGYTF. The CDR3, as DNA: TGTGCCAGCAGCCCCGGACAGGCGGATAGCTATGGCTACACCTTC.

The rearrangement joins TRBV27 to TRBJ2-1; TRBD2 agrees at 16 bases. The CDR3 sequence is 16 residues long. Germline-derived CDR1 and CDR2 are MNHEY and SMNVEV (reference sequence). V shed 7 bases, J shed 9 bases, and the junction held 9 bases outside the gene matches. The CDR3 nucleotides are TGTGCCAGCAAAGACCCGGGACTAGCGGGAGGGGGTGAGCAGTTCTTC. It yields the protein CASKDPGLAGGGEQFF.

The genes are TRBV5-1 and TRBJ2-1, with D possibly called TRBD1 or TRBD2 (5 bases each). V was trimmed by 4 bases and J by 12 bases, leaving 17 bases between them. The CDR3 is 13 residues long. Germline loops: CDR1 SGHRS, CDR2 YFSETQ. The CDR3 DNA reads as TGCGCCAGCAGCCCCGCGTGGGGGTCGCGGCAGTTCTTC. Translated: CASSPAWGSRQFF.

The chain links TRBV5-5 to TRBJ2-6, with unresolved D. The V gene's germline CDR1 is SGHKS and CDR2 YYEKEE (reference sequence). Trimming stripped 3 bases from V and 0 bases from J, with 4 bases between. The CDR3 runs to 14 residues. CDR3 protein: CASSSYSGANVLTF. In nucleotides, the CDR3 is TGTGCCAGCAGCTCCTACTCTGGGGCCAACGTCCTGACTTTC.

This clone is a singleton in its sample. The J gene is TRBJ1-5, the V gene TRBV15; maybe TRBD1 (6 bases). Trimming stripped 5 bases from V and 3 bases from J, with 14 bases between. This CDR3 has 15 amino acids. Germline CDR1 and CDR2: LNHNV and YYDKDF (reference sequence). DNA for the CDR3: TGTGCCACCAGCTCCCCCGGGGGCTTCAATCAGCCCCAGCATTTT. Its translation is CATSSPGGFNQPQHF. Full variable domain (outside the CDR3, taken from reference TRBV15 and TRBJ1-5): DAMVIQNPRYQVTQFGKPVTLSCSQTLNHNVMYWYQQKSSQAPKLLFHYYDKDFNNEADTPDNFQSRRPNTSFCFLDIRSPGLGDTAMYLCATSSPGGFNQPQHFGDGTRLSIL.

The V call is TRBV9, the J call TRBJ1-4; D remains ambiguous. The length of the CDR3 is 15 residues. V lost 3 bases to trimming and J lost 0 bases, with 9 bases between them. The germline gives CDR1 SGDLS, CDR2 YYNGEE. CDR3 region: CASSARGATNEKLFF. CDR3 sequence (DNA): TGTGCCAGCAGCGCACGGGGTGCAACTAATGAAAAACTGTTTTTT.

This chain connects TRBV28 to TRBJ1-2; D gene uncertain. Germline V CDR1 and CDR2: MDHEN, SYDVKM. Between the trimmed V and J ends, which lost 3 bases and 7 bases, there was a span of 9 bases. The CDR3 runs 12 residues. CDR3 DNA: TGTGCCAGCAGTTTCTGGAGGTTTGGCTACACCTTC. Translating gives CASSFWRFGYTF.

This clone showed up just once. CDR3 in amino acids: CASRQTGDSGNTIYF. Here the CDR3 DNA reads TGTGCCAGCAGACAAACAGGGGACTCTGGAAACACCATATATTTT. The V gene is TRBV6-5, the J gene TRBJ1-3; 7 bases are shared with TRBD1. CDR3 size: 15 residues. The V gene end was trimmed by 6 bases and the J gene end by 0 bases; junction bases not matched to a gene: 5. From germline, CDR1 is MNHEY and CDR2 SVGAGI.

The chain uses TRBV6-1 and TRBJ1-5; D gene unclear. Trimming stripped 1 base from V and 0 bases from J, with 4 bases between. Germline V gene data show CDR1 as MNHNS and CDR2 as SASEGT. The CDR3 length is 14 residues. CDR3 coding DNA: TGTGCCAGCAGTGAAGGTAGTAGCAATCAGCCCCAGCATTTT. As protein: CASSEGSSNQPQHF.

The chain combines TRBV19 with TRBJ2-1, with TRBD2 matching 9 bases. Per the germline V gene, CDR1 is LNHDA and CDR2 is SQIVND (reference sequence). V dropped 7 bases and J dropped 5; count of bases not matched to a gene: 6. CDR3 length: 14 residues. CDR3 protein: CASTPSGTNNEQFF. Here the CDR3 DNA reads TGTGCCAGTACTCCTAGCGGGACTAACAATGAGCAGTTCTTC.

The chain employs TRBV5-6 and TRBJ2-1; TRBD1 or TRBD2 may be the D gene (5 bases each). Germline V gene data show CDR1 as SGHDT and CDR2 as YYEEEE. The CDR3 runs 15 residues. Trimming shortened V by 5 bases and J by 6 bases, and 18 bases separated the two germline ends. CDR3 region: CASRGERGAFNEQFF. CDR3 nucleotides: TGTGCCAGCAGGGGAGAAAGGGGAGCGTTCAATGAGCAGTTCTTC.

This clone was observed a single time. Germline and junction disagree at one end, which may indicate a read error. Different DNA sequences within this sample yield the same CDR3. The chain joins TRBV7-2 to TRBJ2-6; no clear D. Germline V gene sequence: CDR1 SGHTA, CDR2 FQGNSA. The CDR3 runs to 15 residues. The CDR3 DNA follows: TGTGCCAGCAGCCAGCGCAGTGCTGGAGCCAACGTCCTGACTTTC. It encodes CASSQRSAGANVLTF.

The V call is TRBV6-6, the J call TRBJ1-2, with a weak D call TRBD1 (6 bases). The CDR3 runs to 15 residues. CDR1 and CDR2 (germline): MNHNY, SVGAGI (reference sequence). Trimming removed 5 bases from V and 4 bases from J, with 17 bases in between. The CDR3 region has the DNA TGTGCCAGCAGTCCCCGACAGGAAGCCATCTATGGCTACACCTTC. This codes for CASSPRQEAIYGYTF.

The chain is built from TRBV15 and TRBJ1-5; 8 bases line up with TRBD1. Germline lookup yields CDR1 LNHNV and CDR2 YYDKDF (reference sequence). J was trimmed by 4 bases and V by 5 bases; bases with no gene match: 4. This CDR3 has 14 residues. CDR3 DNA: TGTGCCACCAGCGGGACAGGACTTAATCAGCCCCAGCATTTT. It encodes CATSGTGLNQPQHF.